Below, one T cell receptor (beta chain) is given with its context. The assay was immunoSEQ multiplex PCR, and TCRdb's table has in-frame clones only and misses some. The repertoire includes approximately 91,000 clones, 76% of them detected once, and 6% to 8.5% sits in the top ten. The source of the sample is a study of blood T cell repertoires in COVID-19. V was clipped by 1 base and J by 2 bases, with 9 bases between them. CDR3 length: 15 residues. Germline V gives CDR1 SGHAT, CDR2 FQNNGV. This TCR came from a man aged 65-85 years with acute or convalescent COVID-19. The chain couples TRBV11-2 to TRBJ1-5; D ambiguous. The sample was peripheral blood. This chain's CDR3 is CASSLGWGGNQPQHF. CDR3 nucleotides: TGTGCCAGCAGCTTAGGTTGGGGAGGCAATCAGCCCCAGCATTTT.